The clone carrying this TCR beta chain was observed many times. Germline loops: CDR1 MGHRA, CDR2 YSYEKL. This CDR3 spans 14 amino acids. V was clipped by 3 bases and J by 4 bases; unmatched bases: 3. From the PCR reads, TCRdb called clonotypes with MiXCR, one entry per CDR3 protein. The sample includes about 35,000 distinct CDR3 sequences, 19% of them seen just once. The data derive from a study of molecular identifiers for immune sequencing clone quantification. The sequence was collected from a human donor in good health. Some libraries in this study had Jurkat cell RNA spiked in. The specimen sequenced was naive CD8+ T cells from blood, with Jurkat cell RNA spiked in. Subset indicated: FACS-sorted CD8+CD4-CCR7+CD45RA+ naive T cells. This chain links TRBV4-1 with TRBJ2-1, with 7 bases that match TRBD1. The CDR3, as DNA: TGCGCCAGCAGCCACCGACAGGGTTACAATGAGCAGTTCTTC. Its translation is CASSHRQGYNEQFF.